Shown below are 22 T cell receptor beta chains from a single sample sequenced in a study of siplizumab effects on memory and regulatory T cells. TCRdb's copy holds only in-frame clones and misses some; the assay was immunoSEQ multiplex PCR. The table records 60,000 or so clones, over 90% of them present only once. What was sequenced was CD8+ T cells sorted from blood. The receptors derive from a human donor in good health.

The chain joins TRBV11-2 to TRBJ2-1; perhaps D is TRBD1 or TRBD2 (5 bases each). CDR1 and CDR2 (germline): SGHAT, FQNNGV. The CDR3 runs 12 residues. V shed 6 bases and J shed 10 bases, with 13 bases lying between them. The CDR3 DNA reads TGTGCCAGCAGTTGGGACCCAGTCGAGCAGTTCTTC. Its protein is CASSWDPVEQFF.

The chain recombines TRBV4-2 with TRBJ2-3; D ambiguous. Germline assignment: CDR1 LGHNA and CDR2 YNFKEQ. The V end lost 0 bases, the J end lost 6 bases, and 7 bases lay between the germline ends. The CDR3 totals 13 residues. CDR3 nucleotide sequence: TGTGCCAGCAGCCAAGATCTTAGTGATACGCAGTATTTT. Protein: CASSQDLSDTQYF.

In nucleotides, the CDR3 is TGTGCCAGCAGCGGGGGACGGACAGGGAACTACGAGCAGTACTTC. Translated, it gives CASSGGRTGNYEQYF. The chain has TRBV2 and TRBJ2-7, with 8 bases matching TRBD1. After removal of 6 bases from V and 3 bases from J, the junction contained 10 bases not matched to a gene. The CDR3 loop spans 15 amino acids. Germline CDR1 SNHLY, CDR2 FYNNEI.

The chain recombines TRBV5-1 with TRBJ2-7; possible D gene TRBD2, 6 bases. Germline V lookup: CDR1 SGHRS, CDR2 YFSETQ. The germline V and J ends were trimmed by 0 bases and 3 bases, with 16 bases remaining between them. The CDR3 extends over 16 amino acids. The CDR3 bases are TGCGCCAGCAGCTTGGAAACGGGAGCAAGGGGCTACGAGCAGTACTTC. This sequence encodes CASSLETGARGYEQYF.

The CDR3 DNA follows: TGTGCCAGCAGCGCGGAGGGACAATTACTTGAAAAACTGTTTTTT. Its protein is CASSAEGQLLEKLFF. The chain has TRBV5-6 and TRBJ1-4; D perhaps matches TRBD1 (6 bases). Germline values: CDR1 SGHDT, CDR2 YYEEEE. Trimming removed 4 bases from V and 7 bases from J, with 17 bases in between. The CDR3 spans 15 residues.

CDR3 sequence: CASSSSSGLAGGVTDTQYF. CDR3 sequence (DNA): TGCGCCAGCAGCTCGAGCTCTGGACTAGCGGGAGGGGTCACAGATACGCAGTATTTT. The chain employs TRBV5-1 and TRBJ2-3, with 15 nucleotides matching TRBD2. CDR3 length equals 19 residues. Per the germline V gene, CDR1 is SGHRS and CDR2 is YFSETQ. J was trimmed by 2 bases and V by 3 bases; bases with no gene match: 10.

The chain has TRBV2 and TRBJ2-2; D ambiguous. This CDR3 is 14 amino acids long. V was pared by 3 bases and J by 4 bases, with 9 bases between. Germline lookup yields CDR1 SNHLY and CDR2 FYNNEI. The CDR3 DNA is TGTGCCAGCAGTGACCCGGAGACCACCGGGGAGCTGTTTTTT. It is translated as CASSDPETTGELFF.

V and J are TRBV7-9 and TRBJ1-1; D gene unclear. The CDR3 is 12 residues long. Germline V gene lookup returns CDR1 SEHNR and CDR2 FQNEAQ (reference sequence). The ends were cut back, 2 bases at V and 7 bases at J, with 8 bases in the middle. In DNA, the CDR3 is TGTGCCAGCAGCTTACCAGGCGGTGAAGCTTTCTTT. Amino acid sequence: CASSLPGGEAFF. Using reference TRBV7-9 and TRBJ1-1 for the parts outside the CDR3, the full variable domain is DTGVSQNPRHKITKRGQNVTFRCDPISEHNRLYWYRQTLGQGPEFLTYFQNEAQLEKSRLLSDRFSAERPKGSFSTLEIQRTEQGDSAMYLCASSLPGGEAFFGQGTRLTVV.

V usage is TRBV9 and J usage is TRBJ2-1; D is unresolved. V lost 2 bases and J 5 bases, leaving 2 bases between the germline ends. Germline V gene sequence: CDR1 SGDLS, CDR2 YYNGEE. The CDR3 totals 11 residues. The CDR3 is CASSVNNEQFF. In nucleotides, the CDR3 is TGTGCCAGCAGCGTTAACAATGAGCAGTTCTTC.

V and J are TRBV5-1 and TRBJ2-7; D remains unclear. The CDR3 totals 14 residues. V lost 0 bases and J 6 bases, leaving 13 bases between the germline ends. The germline V gene has CDR1 SGHRS and CDR2 YFSETQ. The CDR3 nucleotides are TGCGCCAGCAGCTTGGGGCATTACTCGGTCGAGCAGTACTTC. Residues: CASSLGHYSVEQYF.

The rearrangement links TRBV7-6 to TRBJ2-5; D remains unclear. The assigned J gene may be wrong: the sequence end matches TRBJ2-7 better. The germline V gene encodes CDR1 SGHVS and CDR2 FNYEAQ. This CDR3 has 13 amino acids. The CDR3 nucleotides are TGTGCCAGCAGCGTCCGCGAAGACTACGAGCAGTACTTC. This codes for CASSVREDYEQYF.

This clone was recorded only once. The chain joins TRBV6-5 to TRBJ2-5; 10 bases map to TRBD2. This CDR3 spans 16 amino acids. Germline V gene sequence: CDR1 MNHEY, CDR2 SVGAGI. With V trimmed by 0 bases and J by 4 bases, 5 bases remained unmatched. The CDR3, as DNA: TGTGCCAGCAGTTACTCCCCTAGCGGGGGCGGAGAGACCCAGTACTTC. Encoded protein: CASSYSPSGGGETQYF.

The chain is built from TRBV4-3 and TRBJ2-1; 9 positions agree with TRBD1. Germline lookup yields CDR1 LGHNA and CDR2 YSLEER. This CDR3 region has 16 residues. J lost 4 bases, V lost 6 bases, and 10 bases had no gene match. CDR3 in amino acids: CASSETGTGPYNEQFF. The CDR3 region has the DNA TGCGCCAGCAGTGAAACCGGGACAGGGCCATACAATGAGCAGTTCTTC.

J is TRBJ2-3 and V is TRBV13, with 8 bases that match TRBD1. J was trimmed by 4 bases and V by 5 bases; bases with no gene match: 11. The CDR3 loop spans 16 amino acids. Per the germline V gene, CDR1 is PRHDT and CDR2 is FYEKMQ (reference sequence). The chain's CDR3 is CASSNTQGAWADTQYF. CDR3 nucleotide sequence: TGTGCCAGCAGCAACACTCAGGGGGCTTGGGCAGATACGCAGTATTTT.

The V call is TRBV5-1, the J call TRBJ2-5, with 10 bases aligning to TRBD2. Germline lookup yields CDR1 SGHRS and CDR2 YFSETQ. V dropped 0 bases and J dropped 5; count of bases not matched to a gene: 7. This CDR3 contains 16 residues. The CDR3 reads CASSLGLAGEGETQYF. DNA for the CDR3: TGCGCCAGCAGCTTGGGTCTAGCGGGAGAGGGGGAGACCCAGTACTTC.

This clone was seen a single time. The chain carries TRBV6-1 and TRBJ2-1, with 9 positions matching TRBD1. Germline CDR1 MNHNS, CDR2 SASEGT. This CDR3 contains 15 residues. The trim removed 3 bases at V and 7 bases at J, leaving 7 bases unmatched. The CDR3 nucleotides read TGTGCCAGCAGTGAGCCGGGACAGGGTGTGAATGAGCAGTTCTTC. As protein: CASSEPGQGVNEQFF.

The chain uses TRBV5-4 and TRBJ2-7; D tentatively fits TRBD1 or TRBD2 (5 bases each). The CDR3 length is 13 residues. Germline values: CDR1 SGHNT, CDR2 YYREEE (reference sequence). V was cut by 3 bases and J by 1 base, with 8 bases left in between. In nucleotides, the CDR3 is TGTGCCAGCAGCTGGGGGATTTCCTACGAGCAGTACTTC. It translates to CASSWGISYEQYF.

The genes are TRBV6-5 and TRBJ2-2; D remains unclear. The germline V gene has CDR1 MNHEY and CDR2 SVGAGI. This CDR3 contains 14 residues. V was trimmed by 4 bases and J by 0 bases, leaving 6 bases between them. The CDR3, as DNA: TGTGCCAGCAGTTTGTACCCGAACACCGGGGAGCTGTTTTTT. Translation: CASSLYPNTGELFF.

The chain has TRBV30 and TRBJ2-3; D not certain. This CDR3 has 14 residues. V lost 0 bases and J 0 bases, leaving 7 bases between the germline ends. Germline V gene lookup returns CDR1 GTSNPN and CDR2 SVGIG (reference sequence). The DNA for the CDR3 is TGTGCCTGGAGTGTTGCGACTAGCACAGATACGCAGTATTTT. This gives the protein CAWSVATSTDTQYF.

This clone was observed a single time. V gene TRBV27 combines with J gene TRBJ2-2; D is unclear. This CDR3 is built from 15 residues. CDR1 and CDR2 (germline): MNHEY, SMNVEV (reference sequence). V lost 6 bases and J 0 bases, leaving 11 bases between the germline ends. CDR3: CASSPPPPNTGELFF. CDR3 coding DNA: TGTGCCAGCAGCCCCCCGCCGCCGAACACCGGGGAGCTGTTTTTT.

This chain links TRBV30 with TRBJ1-1; tentative D call: TRBD1 (6 bases). Looked up from germline, CDR1 is GTSNPN and CDR2 is SVGIG (reference sequence). There are 13 residues in the CDR3. V dropped 8 bases and J dropped 4 bases, with 17 bases sitting between them. The CDR3, as DNA: TGTGCCCTCCTCCCAGGGGCAGGCACTGAAGCTTTCTTT. It encodes CALLPGAGTEAFF.

The chain links TRBV28 to TRBJ2-7; no clear D gene. Germline V lookup: CDR1 MDHEN, CDR2 SYDVKM. The germline V and J ends were trimmed by 1 base and 5 bases, with 6 bases remaining between them. This CDR3 comprises 12 residues. CDR3 sequence: CASSLYTNEQYF. The CDR3 region has the DNA TGTGCCAGCAGTTTATACACAAACGAGCAGTACTTC.